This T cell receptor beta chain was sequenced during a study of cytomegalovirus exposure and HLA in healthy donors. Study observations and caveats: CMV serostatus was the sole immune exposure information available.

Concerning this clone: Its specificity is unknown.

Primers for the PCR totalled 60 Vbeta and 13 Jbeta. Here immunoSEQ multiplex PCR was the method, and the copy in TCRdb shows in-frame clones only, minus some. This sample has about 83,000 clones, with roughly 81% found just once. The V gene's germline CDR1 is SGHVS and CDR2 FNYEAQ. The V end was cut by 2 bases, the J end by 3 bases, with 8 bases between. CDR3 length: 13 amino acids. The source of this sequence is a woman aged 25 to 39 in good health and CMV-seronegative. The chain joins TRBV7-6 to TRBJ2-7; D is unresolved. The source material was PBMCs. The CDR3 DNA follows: TGTGCCAGCAGCTTATCGGGTCACTACGAGCAGTACTTC. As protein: CASSLSGHYEQYF.